This T cell receptor (beta chain) was recorded in a study of cytomegalovirus exposure and HLA in healthy donors (dated by TCRdb to 2016 to 2017). Background for the entire study: In an earlier analysis of roughly 590 of the donors, 276 Gb of sequence data and 117 million unique TCR beta sequences from 150 million to 200 million T cells were reported. On average, roughly 250,000 unique TCR beta nucleotide sequences were sequenced per donor among some 420 genotyped donors of the cohort, with 15% to 20% of those sequences being non-productive. In a later genetic analysis, genome-wide SNP genotypes for about three fifths of the roughly 670 donors were used, and that subset was treated as a discovery cohort. Five DR-DQ haplotypes were handled as single units for association and clustering, since linkage in the cohort was strong. Along with the approximately 670-subject first cohort, a separate validation cohort of over 90 different subjects was used. The study combined high-throughput TCR immunosequencing, statistical association of individual TCRs with disease status, and machine learning to predict cytomegalovirus infection status. An early release that covered 500 to 800 HLA-typed donors contained about 300 gigabases of sequencing data and 80 million or so unique TCR sequences. The study aimed to test whether signatures of past pathogen exposure could be identified by cataloging public T cell receptors. In an earlier analysis of around 540 of the donors, high-throughput TCR beta sequencing was used to judge whether each TCR beta V gene segment behaved as functional or pseudogenic. All discovery cohort repertoires had been generated on a single sequencing platform. Alongside the repertoire data, information on donor age, sex, ethnicity and CMV serostatus was compiled. HLA typing included class I and class II loci at four-digit resolution. Among the roughly 370 genotyped donors, approximately 81% belonged to the genetic ancestry cluster associated with self-reported Caucasian donors. Using immunosequencing, the study profiled T cell repertoires from 640 or so subjects and related those repertoires to cytomegalovirus serostatus. Rather than using new phenotypic data, the later analysis identified candidate immune exposures from TCR beta sequences and from how often those sequences occurred across donors. In a later analysis, previously published TCR beta repertoires from 550 to 750 donors were re-analyzed and high-resolution HLA genotyping was added so that TCR occurrence patterns could be studied. The number of typed donors differed by locus: roughly 629-640 for A, B, C, DRB1 and DQB1; 522 for DQA1; approximately 600 for DPA1; and some 450 for DPB1.

Notes on this clone: This clone's antigen is unknown. The record has no base qualities; no much larger clone is one base away.

For this chain, trimming is 0 bases at the V end and 6 bases at the J end, and the number of junction bases without a gene match is 10. The CDR3 holds 17 amino acids from the cysteine to the phenylalanine. The CDR3 DNA has 51 bases and is translated from base 1. CDR1 and CDR2 (SGHRS, YFSETQ) derive from the germline V gene. Library creation used the immunoSEQ multiplex PCR assay. For the multiplex PCR, a mixture combining 60 forward primers for TCR Vbeta segments and 13 reverse primers for TCR Jbeta segments was used. The CDR3 region of rearranged TCR beta genes was amplified from genomic DNA with a multiplex PCR assay. The Illumina HiSeq System was used to sequence the amplified TCR beta libraries as 87-base-pair reads. Turning to the authors' computational methods: A later analysis counted some 74 million unique TCR beta chains across the 650 to 800 repertoires, and some 11 million of these chains were shared by at least two donors. Raw reads were error-corrected and collapsed into unique sequences with a nearest-neighbor algorithm that merged closely related sequences to remove PCR and sequencing errors. V, D and J gene segments were assigned by aligning CDR3 sequences to IMGT reference sequences. For a sequence to be retained, at least a six-nucleotide match to both a V gene segment and a J gene segment was required. A rearrangement counted as productive if the CDR3 had no stop codons and remained in frame with V and J, and every other rearrangement counted as non-productive. CDR3 was defined according to IMGT convention as the region running from the second conserved V-encoded cysteine to the conserved J-encoded phenylalanine. The earlier analysis of roughly 590 of the donors excluded sequences that lacked an unambiguous match to a single V gene segment. An earlier analysis of several hundred of the donors called V segments functional above 56.7% productive rearrangements and segregating when the between-donor standard deviation exceeded 5%. A statistical classification framework was built to diagnose cytomegalovirus status from the catalog of TCR beta chain sequences. A later analysis assigned V and J genes by comparing TCR nucleotide sequences with IMGT/GENE-DB human TR gene sequences. Using the TCRdist pipeline, a later analysis assigned CDR3 sequences along with most-parsimonious VDJ recombination scenarios. In a later analysis, each TCR beta chain was defined by its CDR3 amino acid sequence together with its V-gene family, and reads without a unique V-gene family were excluded. A later analysis removed several hundred highly shared, low-generation-probability nucleotide sequences to deal with suspected cross-contamination and a sequencing artifact. For each public chain, a later analysis derived a clonal expansion index from normalized ranks of inferred template counts within each repertoire. In a later analysis, generation probabilities were computed using a VDJ recombination model fitted to out-of-frame rearrangements, and the results were checked against IGoR. In a later analysis, TCR-TCR, TCR-HLA and TCR-CMV co-occurrence was scored with hypergeometric tests, and a repertoire-size bias correction was applied to TCR pairs. In a later analysis, false discovery rates were estimated by permuting HLA or CMV assignments 20 times. In a later analysis, co-occurring TCRs were grouped using DBSCAN, with TCRdist sequence similarity added in when clustering inside HLA-allele-positive subsets. For co-occurrence clustering, repertoires with fewer than 30,000 or more than 120,000 public chains were excluded, along with roughly five repertoires with anomalous nucleotide sharing. This is the immuneACCESS table as TCRdb keeps it, with only in-frame sequences that have V and J called. A part of the clones is gone; compared with another copy, unresolved V genes explain less than half, and the rest is unexplained. That table supplies the V and J calls and clone size; D and trimming were determined from the DNA. This sample lists 150,000 to 200,000 clones; around three quarters were detected once. About 1.9% of the sample lies in the top ten.

The cohort comprised fewer than 700 healthy bone marrow donors. All cohort members were sampled while nominally healthy, although unrecorded immune exposures were likely present. The donor was CMV seropositive and belonged to the group of about 290 seropositive cohort members. A peripheral blood sample was collected from each donor, and TCR beta sequencing was performed on peripheral blood mononuclear cells. The Qiagen DNeasy Blood Extraction Kit was used to extract genomic DNA from the blood cell samples. What the research found in general, with its limitations: Roughly uniform sequencing depth across donors was assumed in presence/absence analyses, although this assumption may not hold. A further reported finding was that TCR beta sequences accurately predicted the HLA-A and HLA-B alleles for most subjects in the first cohort. Specific HLA alleles were associated with some 15,000 TCR beta sequences at a false discovery rate of 0.05 in a later analysis. Broadly in line with IMGT annotations, most TCR beta V segments showed up in productive rearrangements about 87% or about 30% of the time in an earlier analysis of 587 of the donors. In the study, some 160 TCR beta chains were listed as associated with cytomegalovirus. The earlier analysis of approximately 590 of the donors excluded 15 to 20 rarely observed V segments, including chromosome 9 orphons, because counts were too low. V-gene and J-gene trimming of TCR beta chains was associated with a missense DCLRE1C variant in a later genetic analysis, and the association was replicated in an independent cohort. The classifier was reported to diagnose cytomegalovirus status with high specificity and sensitivity in both the original cohort and the validation cohort. In a later analysis, TCR association rates were found to vary across HLA loci, with the most associated TCRs seen for DRB1 alleles and the fewest for HLA-C alleles. For the cohort, immune exposure information was limited to CMV serostatus. A later genetic analysis reported fewer N-insertions in productive TCRs among donors in an Asian-associated ancestry cluster than the approximately 670-donor mean. The sequencing pipeline was judged likely to have produced a cluster of highly shared sequence variants as a technical artifact. Most TCR sequences were observed very rarely across donors, whereas some public TCRs were present in many individuals. Because HLA typing was missing for some donors at each locus, association tests included only the typed subset. A later analysis found that most CMV-associated TCR beta chains appeared HLA-restricted, with HLA associations seemingly driven largely by CMV exposure. In vitro tests confirmed that a few of the cytomegalovirus-associated TCR beta chains recognize cytomegalovirus antigens. Only TCR beta chains were sequenced in this cohort, and the absence of alpha or paired-chain data limited detectable features. The authors suggested that the approach could potentially be generalized to other disease states and immunological phenotypes. A later analysis found that HLA-associated TCR beta chains were more clonally expanded and had lower generation probabilities than equally common non-associated chains. The 87-base-pair reads could not distinguish some IMGT-functional V segments, including TRBV6-2 and TRBV6-3, so those segments were excluded. Correlated functional status among segregating V segments might be attributable to linkage disequilibrium, but an unknown experimental factor could not be ruled out. When HLA alleles, especially DR and DQ, strongly co-occurred, TCR associations were difficult to assign to individual alleles. Several of the top co-occurrence clusters appeared to be linked to parvovirus B19, influenza, CMV and Epstein-Barr virus, according to a later analysis.

The sequence was obtained from a woman in her thirties in good health and CMV-seropositive. The chain is encoded by TRBV5-1 joined to TRBJ1-3; TRBD1 lines up with 9 middle nucleotides. Sequencing was carried out using PBMCs. The CDR3 region: CASSLVSTGGKENTIYF. The DNA sequence follows: TGCGCCAGCAGCTTGGTATCTACAGGGGGCAAAGAAAACACCATATATTTT.